These 6 T cell receptor beta chains were all obtained from the same sample, sequenced in a study of blood T cell repertoires in COVID-19. Sequencing was performed with immunoSEQ multiplex PCR; in TCRdb, only in-frame clones are kept and a portion is missing. The sample has over 50,000 clones, about 91% seen once. Sequenced sample: peripheral blood. These receptors were obtained from a man aged 45-65 years with active COVID-19.

There are a few counts of this clone. The chain has TRBV5-1 and TRBJ2-1; 9 bases agree with TRBD1. Germline values: CDR1 SGHRS, CDR2 YFSETQ. The CDR3 loop spans 15 amino acids. V shed 0 bases, J shed 2 bases, and the junction held 0 bases outside the gene matches. CDR3 region: CASSLGQGAYNEQFF. The DNA for the CDR3 is TGCGCCAGCAGCTTGGGACAGGGGGCCTACAATGAGCAGTTCTTC.

The V gene is TRBV10-1, the J gene TRBJ2-7, with D perhaps TRBD1 (5 bases). CDR3 size: 14 residues. Germline V gene lookup returns CDR1 WNHNN and CDR2 SYGVQD (reference sequence). Trimming left V 3 bases short and J 5 bases short, with 14 bases between. The CDR3 DNA follows: TGCGCCAGCAGTGATTCGGTAGGGGAAGACGAGCAGTACTTC. Translated: CASSDSVGEDEQYF.

This chain links TRBV5-1 with TRBJ2-1; 8 bases match TRBD2. This CDR3 is 17 amino acids long. V was clipped by 2 bases and J by 7 bases; unmatched bases: 14. Germline V gene sequence: CDR1 SGHRS, CDR2 YFSETQ. CDR3 sequence: CASSLVIGGGLWNEQFF. DNA for the CDR3: TGCGCCAGCAGCTTAGTTATAGGCGGGGGGCTTTGGAATGAGCAGTTCTTC.

The chain carries TRBV5-1 and TRBJ2-5; D is uncertain. Between the trimmed V and J ends, which lost 1 base and 2 bases, there was a span of 9 bases. The V gene's germline CDR1 is SGHRS and CDR2 YFSETQ. This CDR3 has 14 amino acids. CDR3 sequence (DNA): TGCGCCAGCAGCTTGTCAGTACCTCAAGAGACCCAGTACTTC. Protein product: CASSLSVPQETQYF.

This clone occurred a few times. The chain uses TRBV28 and TRBJ1-5; 8 nucleotides line up with TRBD1. The germline gives CDR1 MDHEN, CDR2 SYDVKM. J lost 4 bases, V lost 2 bases, and 4 bases had no gene match. The CDR3 loop spans 15 amino acids. The CDR3 nucleotides are TGTGCCAGCAGTTTACCGGACAGGGCTAATCAGCCCCAGCATTTT. Translated, it gives CASSLPDRANQPQHF.

The chain employs TRBV7-2 and TRBJ1-2, with D possibly TRBD1 on 5 matching bases. The CDR3 has 14 amino acids. Per germline, CDR1 SGHTA and CDR2 FQGNSA. Trimming cost V 1 base and J 8 bases, with 14 bases left between them. The CDR3 loop reads CASSLDGQGSGYTF. CDR3 sequence (DNA): TGTGCCAGCAGCTTAGACGGGCAGGGAAGCGGCTACACCTTC. Combining the CDR3 with reference TRBV7-2 and TRBJ1-2 gives the whole variable domain GAGVSQSPSNKVTEKGKDVELRCDPISGHTALYWYRQSLGQGLEFLIYFQGNSAPDKSGLPSDRFSAERTGGSVSTLTIQRTQQEDSAVYLCASSLDGQGSGYTFGSGTRLTVV.